This is a list of T cell receptor beta chains from one sample in a study of OX40 agonist ivuxolimab in advanced cancers. Profiling relied on immunoSEQ multiplex PCR, and the TCRdb table lists in-frame clones only, not all of them. Altogether 55,000 to 75,000 clones are present, nearly 85% being singletons, with the ten largest covering 11%. Sample: CD4+ or CD8+ T cells sorted from blood, taken in a trial of the OX40 agonist ivuxolimab. The source is an adult with an advanced solid tumor such as melanoma, head and neck, liver or kidney cancer. Both conserved end residues are part of each CDR3. The D gene is left open where the match is weak. Size values are once, few and many counts, or a class for expanded clones, and some rows have none.

d_call	clone_size	v_call	j_call	cdr3_aa	cdr3_nt
NA	NA	TRBV27	TRBJ2-1	CASSLSGAYNEQFF	TGTGCCAGCAGTTTATCGGGGGCCTACAATGAGCAGTTCTTC
TRBD2	NA	TRBV30	TRBJ2-3	CAWSGGTSGSTDTQYF	TGTGCCTGGAGTGGGGGGACTAGCGGTAGCACAGATACGCAGTATTTT
NA	NA	TRBV2	TRBJ2-5	CASKSGARDGETQYF	TGTGCCAGCAAGAGTGGGGCCCGGGACGGGGAGACCCAGTACTTC
NA	NA	TRBV2	TRBJ2-3	CASSDSGVVGDTQYF	TGTGCCAGCAGTGACTCGGGGGTAGTAGGAGATACGCAGTATTTT
NA	NA	TRBV7-6	TRBJ2-1	CASSPGGGTARNEQFF	TGTGCCAGCAGCCCGGGGGGCGGGACGGCTCGGAATGAGCAGTTCTTC
TRBD2	NA	TRBV4-2	TRBJ2-5	CASSQAPGLAGLETQYF	TGTGCCAGCAGCCAAGCCCCCGGACTAGCGGGGTTAGAGACCCAGTACTTC
TRBD1	NA	TRBV28	TRBJ1-2	CASSSPGQGAYGYTF	TGTGCCAGCAGTTCCCCGGGACAGGGGGCTTATGGCTACACCTTC
NA	NA	TRBV5-4	TRBJ2-7	CASSLVGQNYEQYF	TGTGCCAGCAGCTTGGTTGGACAGAACTACGAGCAGTACTTC
NA	few	TRBV19	TRBJ1-5	CASSIRVGNQPQHF	TGTGCCAGTAGTATCAGGGTGGGCAATCAGCCCCAGCATTTT
NA	NA	TRBV30	TRBJ2-5	CAWGDGSSETQYF	TGTGCCTGGGGCGACGGGAGCTCTGAGACCCAGTACTTC
NA	NA	TRBV7-2	TRBJ1-2	CASSSDAYYGYTF	TGTGCCAGCAGCTCGGACGCCTACTATGGCTACACCTTC
TRBD1	NA	TRBV7-2	TRBJ2-2	CASSWTGNTGELFF	TGTGCCAGCAGCTGGACAGGGAACACCGGGGAGCTGTTTTTT
NA	NA	TRBV2	TRBJ1-1	CASSGGNTEAFF	TGTGCCAGCAGTGGCGGGAACACTGAAGCTTTCTTT
NA	NA	TRBV5-1	TRBJ2-3	CASSLQESTDTQYF	TGCGCCAGCAGCTTACAGGAGAGCACAGATACGCAGTATTTT
NA	NA	TRBV7-7	TRBJ1-5	CASSFGSDQPQHF	TGTGCCAGCAGCTTTGGGTCGGATCAGCCCCAGCATTTT
NA	NA	TRBV7-8	TRBJ1-3	CASSPGSPTGNTIYF	TGTGCCAGCAGCCCAGGGTCCCCAACTGGAAACACCATATATTTT
NA	NA	TRBV6-5	TRBJ1-1	CASSLRGEHTEAFF	TGTGCCAGCAGTCTCCGGGGAGAGCACACTGAAGCTTTCTTT
TRBD1	NA	TRBV9	TRBJ2-7	CARRDSRSYEQYF	TGTGCCAGGAGGGACAGCCGCTCCTACGAGCAGTACTTC
TRBD1	NA	TRBV5-6	TRBJ1-2	CASSSISGTGGFGSYGYTF	TGTGCCAGCAGCTCCATATCCGGGACAGGGGGATTTGGTAGCTATGGCTACACCTTC
NA	NA	TRBV29-1	TRBJ2-7	CSVDRGDGYEQYF	TGCAGCGTAGATCGAGGGGACGGCTACGAGCAGTACTTC
TRBD2	NA	TRBV27	TRBJ2-2	CASSFNRLAGGGELFF	TGTGCCAGCAGTTTTAATCGGCTAGCGGGAGGGGGGGAGCTGTTTTTT
TRBD1	NA	TRBV6-5	TRBJ2-2	CASSYQFTGAPGELFF	TGTGCCAGCAGTTACCAATTTACAGGGGCCCCCGGGGAGCTGTTTTTT
TRBD1	NA	TRBV28	TRBJ1-1	CASSFLKGQGADGTEAFF	TGTGCCAGCAGTTTCCTCAAGGGGCAGGGGGCTGATGGCACTGAAGCTTTCTTT
NA	once	TRBV6-5	TRBJ1-5	CASRGEVLWGQPQHF	TGTGCCAGCAGGGGGGAGGTCCTCTGGGGACAGCCCCAGCATTTT
NA	NA	TRBV18	TRBJ1-1	CASSPGNTEAFF	TGTGCCAGCTCACCAGGGAACACTGAAGCTTTCTTT
TRBD1	once	TRBV11-2	TRBJ1-1	CASSLASPTGGTTKGAFF	TGTGCCAGCAGCTTAGCCTCCCCCACAGGGGGGACAACGAAGGGGGCTTTCTTT
NA	NA	TRBV14	TRBJ2-2	CASSQFSGELFF	TGTGCCAGCAGCCAGTTTAGCGGGGAGCTGTTTTTT
NA	NA	TRBV15	TRBJ2-1	CATGTLRGRNEQFF	TGTGCCACAGGGACCTTGCGCGGGCGAAATGAGCAGTTCTTC
NA	NA	TRBV27	TRBJ2-5	CASSSMVGETQYF	TGTGCCAGCAGTTCGATGGTGGGAGAGACCCAGTACTTC
NA	NA	TRBV6-6	TRBJ1-2	CAISEPPQVEGYTF	TGTGCCATCAGTGAGCCGCCCCAAGTCGAGGGCTACACCTTC
NA	NA	TRBV7-9	TRBJ2-1	CASSSSLAPYNEQFF	TGTGCCAGCAGCTCTAGTCTAGCCCCCTACAATGAGCAGTTCTTC
TRBD2	NA	TRBV5-4	TRBJ2-7	CASSLSGRAYEQYF	TGTGCCAGCAGCTTGAGCGGGAGGGCCTACGAGCAGTACTTC
TRBD1	NA	TRBV2	TRBJ1-4	CASSPRTGGTANEKLFF	TGTGCCAGCAGCCCCAGGACAGGGGGCACGGCTAATGAAAAACTGTTTTTT